Listed below are T cell receptor beta chains from one sample, sequenced in a study of shared clonotypes between healthy human individuals. Assay used: immunoSEQ multiplex PCR; TCRdb lists only in-frame clones, some missing. Altogether roughly 2 million clones are present, over 85% being singletons, with the ten largest covering roughly 1%. The sample taken for sequencing was naive CD8+ T cells sorted from blood. These receptors came from a man aged 18-30 years in good health. Both conserved end residues are part of each CDR3. Each record gives: J gene, D gene, V gene, clone size, CDR3 protein, CDR3 DNA. D genes are given only for firm matches. Some rows mark clone size as missing; the rest say once, few, many or name a class of expanded clone.

J: TRBJ1-1; D: -; V: TRBV13; size: -; CDR3: CASSSRLERGGGFTEAFF; DNA: TGTGCCAGCAGCTCCCGCCTAGAGCGCGGGGGAGGGTTCACTGAAGCTTTCTTT
J: TRBJ2-7; D: -; V: TRBV11-2; size: -; CDR3: CASSPVMEGPSSYEQYF; DNA: TGTGCCAGCAGCCCGGTTATGGAGGGCCCTAGCTCCTACGAGCAGTACTTC
J: TRBJ2-1; D: -; V: TRBV27; size: once; CDR3: CASSRRGQDFEQFF; DNA: TGTGCCAGCAGTCGAAGGGGCCAAGATTTTGAGCAGTTCTTC
J: TRBJ2-2; D: TRBD1; V: TRBV5-4; size: -; CDR3: CASSSGTGLELFF; DNA: TGTGCCAGCAGCTCCGGGACAGGTTTAGAGCTGTTTTTT
J: TRBJ1-4; D: -; V: TRBV6-5; size: once; CDR3: CASSYSGDNEKLFF; DNA: TGTGCCAGCAGCTACTCAGGGGATAATGAAAAACTGTTTTTT
J: TRBJ1-2; D: -; V: TRBV30; size: -; CDR3: CAWNPPEGGYTF; DNA: TGTGCCTGGAACCCGCCGGAAGGCGGCTACACCTTC
J: TRBJ1-2; D: -; V: TRBV4-3; size: -; CDR3: CASSQAGGTDYGYTF; DNA: TGCGCCAGCAGCCAAGCGGGGGGGACGGACTATGGCTACACCTTC
J: TRBJ2-1; D: -; V: TRBV19; size: -; CDR3: CASSSDGENEQFF; DNA: TGTGCCAGTAGTTCCGACGGGGAGAATGAGCAGTTCTTC
J: TRBJ1-1; D: -; V: TRBV9; size: -; CDR3: CASTQGSGGLAFF; DNA: TGTGCCAGCACCCAAGGGAGTGGGGGCTTGGCTTTCTTT
J: TRBJ2-7; D: -; V: TRBV10-2; size: once; CDR3: CASSESGAYEQYF; DNA: TGCGCCAGCAGTGAGTCCGGAGCATACGAGCAGTACTTC
J: TRBJ2-5; D: TRBD2; V: TRBV10-2; size: -; CDR3: CASSERGGLQETQYF; DNA: TGCGCCAGCAGTGAGCGGGGGGGACTCCAAGAGACCCAGTACTTC
J: TRBJ1-5; D: -; V: TRBV7-9; size: -; CDR3: CASSLGLGAGNQPQHF; DNA: TGTGCCAGCAGCTTAGGATTGGGGGCTGGCAATCAGCCCCAGCATTTT
J: TRBJ1-1; D: -; V: TRBV4-1; size: -; CDR3: CASSPWTATEAFF; DNA: TGCGCCAGCAGCCCCTGGACAGCTACTGAAGCTTTCTTT
J: TRBJ1-2; D: -; V: TRBV4-1; size: few; CDR3: CASSQELNPGLLGYTF; DNA: TGCGCCAGCAGCCAAGAACTAAACCCGGGACTTCTAGGCTACACCTTC
J: TRBJ1-4; D: -; V: TRBV4-1; size: once; CDR3: CASSQGQSTKVEKLFF; DNA: TGCGCCAGCAGCCAAGGGCAGTCTACTAAGGTTGAAAAACTGTTTTTT
J: TRBJ2-5; D: -; V: TRBV5-4; size: -; CDR3: CASSLKGYTYQETQYF; DNA: TGTGCCAGCAGCTTAAAAGGCTACACGTACCAAGAGACCCAGTACTTC